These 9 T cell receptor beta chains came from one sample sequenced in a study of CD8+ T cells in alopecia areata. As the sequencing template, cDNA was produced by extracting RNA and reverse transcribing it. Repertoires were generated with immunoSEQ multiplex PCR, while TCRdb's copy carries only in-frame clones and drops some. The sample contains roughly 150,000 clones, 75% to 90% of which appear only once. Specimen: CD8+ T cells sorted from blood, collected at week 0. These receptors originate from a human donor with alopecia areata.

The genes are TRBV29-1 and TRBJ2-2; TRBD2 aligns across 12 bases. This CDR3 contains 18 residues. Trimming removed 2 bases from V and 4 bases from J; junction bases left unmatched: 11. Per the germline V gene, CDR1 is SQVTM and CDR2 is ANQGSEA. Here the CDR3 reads CSVEYPELAGGPTGELFF. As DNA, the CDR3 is TGCAGCGTTGAATATCCGGAACTAGCGGGGGGACCCACCGGGGAGCTGTTTTTT.

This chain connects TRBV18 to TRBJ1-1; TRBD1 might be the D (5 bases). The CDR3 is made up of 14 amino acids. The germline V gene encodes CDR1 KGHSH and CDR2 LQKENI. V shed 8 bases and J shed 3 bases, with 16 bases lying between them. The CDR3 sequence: CASPLGGDYTEAFF. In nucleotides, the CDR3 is TGTGCCAGCCCCCTTGGGGGGGATTACACTGAAGCTTTCTTT.

The CDR3: CASSLLGGDEQFF. For the CDR3, the DNA is TGCGCCAGCAGCTTGCTGGGGGGCGATGAGCAGTTCTTC. The chain has TRBV5-1 and TRBJ2-1; D tentatively fits TRBD1 or TRBD2 (6 bases each). This CDR3 contains 13 residues. Looked up from germline, CDR1 is SGHRS and CDR2 is YFSETQ. The V end was cut by 1 base, the J end by 8 bases, with 10 bases between. Using reference TRBV5-1 and TRBJ2-1 for the parts outside the CDR3, the full variable domain is KAGVTQTPRYLIKTRGQQVTLSCSPISGHRSVSWYQQTPGQGLQFLFEYFSETQRNKGNFPGRFSGRQFSNSRSEMNVSTLELGDSALYLCASSLLGGDEQFFGPGTRLTVL.

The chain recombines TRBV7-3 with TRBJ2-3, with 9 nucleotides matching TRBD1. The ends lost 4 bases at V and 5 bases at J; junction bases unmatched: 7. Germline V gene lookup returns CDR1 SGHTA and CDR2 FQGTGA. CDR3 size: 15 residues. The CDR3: CASSSTGGSIDTQYF. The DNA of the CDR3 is TGTGCCAGCAGCTCGACAGGGGGGAGTATAGATACGCAGTATTTT.

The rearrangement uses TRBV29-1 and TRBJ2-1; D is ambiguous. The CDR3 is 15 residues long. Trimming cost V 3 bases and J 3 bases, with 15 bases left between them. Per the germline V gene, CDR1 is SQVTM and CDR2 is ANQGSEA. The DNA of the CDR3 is TGCAGCGTTGAGAGCCGCGGAGCTCACTACAATGAGCAGTTCTTC. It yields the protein CSVESRGAHYNEQFF.

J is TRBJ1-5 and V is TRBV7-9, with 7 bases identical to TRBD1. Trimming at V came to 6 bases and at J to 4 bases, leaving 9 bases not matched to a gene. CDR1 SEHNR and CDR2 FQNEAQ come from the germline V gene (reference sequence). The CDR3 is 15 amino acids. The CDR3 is CASSSGQEANQPQHF. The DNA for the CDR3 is TGTGCCAGCAGTTCCGGACAGGAGGCTAATCAGCCCCAGCATTTT.

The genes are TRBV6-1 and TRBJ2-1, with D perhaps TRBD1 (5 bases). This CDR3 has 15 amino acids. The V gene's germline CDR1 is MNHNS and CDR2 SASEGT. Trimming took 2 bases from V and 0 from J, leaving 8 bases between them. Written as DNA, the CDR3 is TGTGCCAGCAGTGAAATCGACAGCTCCTACAATGAGCAGTTCTTC. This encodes CASSEIDSSYNEQFF.

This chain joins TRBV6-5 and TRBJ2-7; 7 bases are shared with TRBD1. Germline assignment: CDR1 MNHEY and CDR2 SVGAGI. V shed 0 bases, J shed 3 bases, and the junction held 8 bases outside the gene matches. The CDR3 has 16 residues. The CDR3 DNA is TGTGCCAGCAGTTACTCTACAGGGGAATTAGTCTACGAGCAGTACTTC. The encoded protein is CASSYSTGELVYEQYF.

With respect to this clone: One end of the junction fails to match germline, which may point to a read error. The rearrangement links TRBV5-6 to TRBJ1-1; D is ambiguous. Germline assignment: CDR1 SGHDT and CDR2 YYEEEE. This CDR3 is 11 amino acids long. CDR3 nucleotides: TGTGCCAGCAGCCATGACACCGAAGCTTTCTTT. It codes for CASSHDTEAFF.